The 10 T cell receptor beta chains given below trace back to one sample, sequenced in a study of T cells in Graves' hyperthyroidism and ophthalmopathy. Amplification yielded TCR beta CDR3 regions, with RNA transcripts as the source. Researchers ran a first-round RT-PCR on the TCR CDR3 using the HTBI primer set. Using its own MiXCR run on the multiplex PCR reads, TCRdb lists one record per CDR3 protein. Among 300,000 to 500,000 distinct CDR3 sequences listed, over 12% were seen once. The source material was blood. These receptor sequences come from a man between 45 and 60 years old with Graves' ophthalmopathy.

The sample holds many counts of this clonotype. This sequence joins TRBV15 and TRBJ1-1; D perhaps matches TRBD1 (6 bases). The germline CDR1 and CDR2 sequences are LNHNV and YYDKDF (reference sequence). The CDR3 has 14 residues. With 4 bases removed from V and 0 bases from J, the gap between germline ends came to 9 bases. The CDR3 sequence: CATSKGHLNTEAFF. The DNA for the CDR3 is TGTGCCACCAGCAAGGGACACCTGAACACTGAAGCTTTCTTT.

The table lists this clonotype with a few counts. The gene calls are TRBV5-1 and TRBJ2-7; 7 nucleotides match TRBD2. Trimming at V came to 3 bases and at J to 2 bases, leaving 11 bases not matched to a gene. The germline V gene has CDR1 SGHRS and CDR2 YFSETQ. This CDR3 has 16 residues. CDR3 amino acids: CASSYEAGTVTYEQYF. The CDR3 DNA sequence: TGCGCCAGCAGCTACGAAGCGGGAACCGTAACCTACGAGCAGTACTTC.

This clonotype showed up many times. V gene TRBV30 combines with J gene TRBJ2-3; TRBD2 aligns across 12 bases. CDR3 size: 14 residues. V trimming: 5 bases; J trimming: 3 bases; junction bases outside the gene matches: 3. Germline V lookup: CDR1 GTSNPN, CDR2 SVGIG (reference sequence). The CDR3 protein is CAWDGTSGTDTQYF. The CDR3, as DNA: TGTGCCTGGGACGGGACTAGCGGGACAGATACGCAGTATTTT.

V usage is TRBV5-1 and J usage is TRBJ2-2, with TRBD2 matching 13 bases. The germline V gene encodes CDR1 SGHRS and CDR2 YFSETQ. This CDR3 contains 16 residues. The V and J ends lost 0 bases and 7 bases, in that order; junction bases with no gene match: 3. For the CDR3, the DNA is TGCGCCAGCAGCTTGGGGGGACTAGCGGGACTCGGGGAGCTGTTTTTT. Protein: CASSLGGLAGLGELFF.

The table lists this clonotype with a few counts. The chain combines TRBV7-9 with TRBJ1-1; no definite D call. V dropped 4 bases and J dropped 2 bases, with 8 bases sitting between them. Per the germline V gene, CDR1 is SEHNR and CDR2 is FQNEAQ (reference sequence). The CDR3 loop spans 13 amino acids. The CDR3 protein is CASSSAVNTEAFF. CDR3 coding DNA: TGTGCCAGCAGCTCGGCAGTAAACACTGAAGCTTTCTTT.

This clonotype was observed many times. The chain employs TRBV7-9 and TRBJ2-3; D remains ambiguous. From germline, CDR1 is SEHNR and CDR2 FQNEAQ (reference sequence). With 5 bases removed from V and 2 bases from J, the gap between germline ends came to 14 bases. The CDR3 spans 15 residues. CDR3 amino acids: CASSLGGPVTDTQYF. The CDR3 coding sequence is TGTGCCAGCAGCCTCGGTGGTCCAGTCACAGATACGCAGTATTTT.

This clonotype appeared a few times. J is TRBJ2-5 and V is TRBV29-1, with 15 bases that match TRBD2. The CDR3 loop spans 14 amino acids. The V gene end was trimmed by 6 bases and the J gene end by 5 bases; junction bases not matched to a gene: 4. Per the germline V gene, CDR1 is SQVTM and CDR2 is ANQGSEA. CDR3 coding DNA: TGCAGCGTCGGACTAGCGGGAGGGTTTGAGACCCAGTACTTC. Translating it yields CSVGLAGGFETQYF.

This clonotype came up many times. CDR3 sequence (DNA): TGTGCCAGCAGTACACAGGGGGACCGGGAGCAGTTCTTC. Its protein product is CASSTQGDREQFF. V usage is TRBV2 and J usage is TRBJ2-1; the match to TRBD1 covers 8 bases. CDR3 length: 13 amino acids. Germline CDR1 is SNHLY and CDR2 is FYNNEI. Unmatched junction bases numbered 7, after V lost 5 bases and J lost 10 bases.

The rearrangement links TRBV5-1 to TRBJ1-4; a weak D match, TRBD1 (5 bases). CDR1 SGHRS and CDR2 YFSETQ come from the germline V gene. Between the trimmed V and J ends, which lost 4 bases and 0 bases, there was a span of 13 bases. This CDR3 comprises 16 residues. This chain's CDR3 is CASSRQPGPTNEKLFF. DNA for the CDR3: TGCGCCAGCAGCCGCCAGCCGGGACCAACTAATGAAAAACTGTTTTTT.

This clonotype was picked up a small number of times. V usage is TRBV7-9 and J usage is TRBJ2-3, with TRBD2 matching 8 bases. Germline CDR1 and CDR2: SEHNR and FQNEAQ (reference sequence). The CDR3 is made up of 18 amino acids. With V trimmed by 5 bases and J by 5 bases, 18 bases remained unmatched. The chain's CDR3 is CASSPIVLTGGPGDTQYF. The CDR3 DNA reads as TGTGCCAGCAGCCCCATAGTCTTGACGGGAGGGCCGGGAGATACGCAGTATTTT.